Included here is one TCR beta chain sequence, with context. The data were obtained in a study of blood T cell repertoires in COVID-19. The overall study: Acute and convalescent COVID-19 samples came from the United States, Italy and Spain. PBMCs, B-cell-depleted T cells, or T cells were the source of the cDNA or gDNA that made up the material.

Authors' methods: Nucleated cell counts were estimated from reference gene primer amplification. Generated by immunoSEQ multiplex PCR, the TCRdb table keeps only in-frame clones and is missing some. The DNA was the basis for D and trimming; V, J and clone size are from that table. The data hold about 150,000 clones, with 84% observed a single time. Germline V gene sequence: CDR1 SGHTA, CDR2 FQGNSA. Trimming left V 5 bases short and J 7 bases short, with 12 bases between. The CDR3 runs to 13 residues. The V gene is TRBV7-2, the J gene TRBJ1-5; D is unclear. Sequencing was done on a sample of peripheral blood. This sequence was found in a man between 18 and 35 years old with active or convalescent COVID-19. For the CDR3, the DNA is TGTGCCAGCAGCGCCGACTCAATCCAGCCCCAGCATTTT. Its translation is CASSADSIQPQHF.